This T cell receptor beta chain was observed in a study of T cells in Graves' hyperthyroidism and ophthalmopathy. Amplified TCR beta CDR3 regions derived from RNA transcripts. Primed by the HTBI set, a first-round RT-PCR was run on the TCR CDR3. TCRdb itself ran the multiplex PCR reads through MiXCR, one entry per CDR3 protein. This table holds some 550,000 distinct CDR3 sequences, more than 15% found once. V lost 4 bases and J 4 bases, leaving 8 bases between the germline ends. From germline, CDR1 is MNHNS and CDR2 SASEGT. The CDR3 is made up of 13 amino acids. The rearrangement uses TRBV6-1 and TRBJ2-1, with TRBD1 as a possible D gene (6 bases). The sequence was obtained from a woman between 35 and 50 years old with Graves' ophthalmopathy. Specimen: blood. CDR3 sequence: CASSGTEYNEQFF. CDR3 in DNA: TGTGCCAGCAGTGGGACAGAATACAATGAGCAGTTCTTC.